These 6 T cell receptor beta chains were sequenced from one sample in a study of OX40 agonist ivuxolimab in advanced cancers. Generated by immunoSEQ multiplex PCR, the TCRdb table keeps only in-frame clones and is missing some. The sample carries 65,000 or so clones, roughly 80% recorded once. The material was CD4+ or CD8+ T cells sorted from blood, obtained in a trial of the OX40 agonist ivuxolimab. The receptor set was obtained from an adult with an advanced solid tumor such as melanoma, head and neck, liver or kidney cancer.

This clone was found a few times. The gene calls are TRBV6-5 and TRBJ2-2; no firm D call. This CDR3 is built from 15 residues. Germline-derived CDR1 and CDR2 are MNHEY and SVGAGI. Trimming cost V 4 bases and J 5 bases, with 14 bases left between them. The chain's CDR3 is CASSFRRSVTGELFF. The CDR3 nucleotides are TGTGCCAGCAGTTTTCGGCGGTCCGTGACCGGGGAGCTGTTTTTT.

The chain employs TRBV28 and TRBJ2-7, with TRBD2 matching 13 bases. The CDR3 covers 15 residues. Germline V gene sequence: CDR1 MDHEN, CDR2 SYDVKM. V lost 5 bases, J lost 5 bases, and 6 bases stayed unmatched. As DNA, the CDR3 is TGTGCCAGCAGTCGGACTAGCGGGAGTATTAACGAGCAGTACTTC. Translated: CASSRTSGSINEQYF.

The chain carries TRBV4-3 and TRBJ2-7, with 9 bases fitting TRBD1. V lost 4 bases, J lost 5 bases, and 12 bases stayed unmatched. This CDR3 is 16 amino acids long. From germline, CDR1 is LGHNA and CDR2 YSLEER. The CDR3 protein is CASSPVTGQGRNEQYF. In DNA, the CDR3 is TGCGCCAGCAGCCCCGTTACGGGACAGGGTAGGAACGAGCAGTACTTC.

CDR3 amino acids: CASIGGLEPYEQYF. The CDR3 DNA is TGTGCCAGCATCGGAGGACTAGAACCCTACGAGCAGTACTTC. J is TRBJ2-7 and V is TRBV11-2; 7 nucleotides agree with TRBD2. The ends lost 7 bases at V and 2 bases at J; junction bases unmatched: 8. This CDR3 has 14 residues. Germline V gene sequence: CDR1 SGHAT, CDR2 FQNNGV. Full variable domain (rest looked up from reference TRBV11-2 and TRBJ2-7): EAGVAQSPRYKIIEKRQSVAFWCNPISGHATLYWYQQILGQGPKLLIQFQNNGVVDDSQLPKDRFSAERLKGVDSTLKIQPAKLEDSAVYLCASIGGLEPYEQYFGPGTRLTVT.

The chain recombines TRBV27 with TRBJ2-2; TRBD2 aligns across 16 bases. Germline CDR1 and CDR2: MNHEY and SMNVEV (reference sequence). The CDR3 contains 19 residues. Losses at the gene ends were 6 bases for V and 4 bases for J; bases not matched to a gene: 11. DNA for the CDR3: TGTGCCAGCAGCGACACCGGGACTAGCGGGAGGGTTCGCACCGGGGAGCTGTTTTTT. Residues: CASSDTGTSGRVRTGELFF.

The chain recombines TRBV27 with TRBJ2-2, with D unclear. The CDR3 runs to 13 residues. Trimming stripped 6 bases from V and 3 bases from J, with 8 bases between. The germline V gene encodes CDR1 MNHEY and CDR2 SMNVEV (reference sequence). Here the CDR3 reads CASSVHYTGELFF. CDR3 in DNA: TGTGCCAGCAGCGTCCATTACACCGGGGAGCTGTTTTTT.